Listed below are T cell receptor beta chains from one sample, sequenced in a study of blood T cell repertoires in COVID-19. Using immunoSEQ multiplex PCR, the repertoire was profiled, and TCRdb retains in-frame clones only, with some absent. Among 24,000 or so clones listed, around 86% were seen once. Sequencing input: peripheral blood. The receptor set was obtained from a woman of 80 years or more with acute or convalescent COVID-19. CDR3s include the opening cysteine and the closing phenylalanine or tryptophan. The order of the fields is J gene, V gene, D gene, clone size, CDR3 protein, CDR3 DNA. The D gene is left open where the match is weak. A clone size is listed for some rows: how often the clone was seen (once, few, many), or a class if it is expanded.

TRBJ1-2 TRBV5-4 NA few CASSPVADYGYTF TGTGCCAGCAGCCCCGTGGCGGACTATGGCTACACCTTC
TRBJ1-6 TRBV23-1 NA NA CASSQSGQDSSYNSPLHF TGCGCCAGCAGTCAATCGGGGCAGGATAGCTCCTATAATTCACCCCTCCACTTT
TRBJ2-7 TRBV6-2/TRBV6-3 NA NA CASSYSLERLSYEQYF TGTGCCAGCAGTTACTCGCTGGAGCGGTTATCCTACGAGCAGTACTTC
TRBJ1-1 TRBV5-1 NA NA CASSLLQGVNTEAFF TGCGCCAGCAGCCTACTACAGGGAGTAAACACTGAAGCTTTCTTT
TRBJ1-2 TRBV4-1 NA NA CASSQDRRGGYTF TGCGCCAGCAGCCAAGATCGTAGGGGCGGCTACACCTTC
TRBJ2-1 TRBV6-2/TRBV6-3 NA NA CASSSGTRSYNEQFF TGTGCCAGCAGTAGCGGCACCAGGTCCTACAATGAGCAGTTCTTC
TRBJ2-5 TRBV7-3 TRBD2 NA CASSPWGGGKETQYF TGTGCCAGCAGCCCGTGGGGCGGGGGTAAAGAGACCCAGTACTTC
TRBJ1-2 TRBV9 TRBD1 NA CASSLRQGGNYGYTF TGTGCCAGCAGCCTCCGACAGGGAGGCAACTATGGCTACACCTTC
TRBJ1-6 TRBV5-4 NA NA CASSLAGGRSGSPLHF TGTGCCAGCAGCTTGGCGGGGGGGCGCAGTGGGTCACCCCTCCACTTT
TRBJ2-1 TRBV5-8 TRBD2 NA CASSWSPGLAAYNEQFF TGTGCCAGCAGCTGGTCCCCGGGACTAGCGGCCTACAATGAGCAGTTCTTC
TRBJ2-6 TRBV5-4 TRBD2 NA CASSPGLAVSGANVLTF TGTGCCAGCAGCCCAGGACTAGCGGTCTCTGGGGCCAACGTCCTGACTTTC
TRBJ1-1 TRBV7-3 NA NA CASSFSWNTEAFF TGTGCCAGCAGCTTCTCGTGGAACACTGAAGCTTTCTTT
TRBJ1-6 TRBV4-3 NA NA CASSPGRGYNSPLHF TGCGCCAGCAGCCCCGGCAGGGGCTATAATTCACCCCTCCACTTT
TRBJ2-7 TRBV5-1 NA NA CASSFTGYEQYF TGCGCCAGCAGCTTTACGGGGTACGAGCAGTACTTC
TRBJ1-3 TRBV9 NA few CASSPTYSGNTIYF TGTGCCAGCAGCCCCACTTACTCTGGAAACACCATATATTTT
TRBJ1-5 TRBV2 NA NA CASRAPGGNQPQHF TGTGCCAGCAGAGCGCCCGGGGGCAATCAGCCCCAGCATTTT
TRBJ2-7 TRBV5-1 NA NA CASSLAGEDYEQYF TGCGCCAGCAGCTTGGCCGGGGAAGACTACGAGCAGTACTTC
TRBJ1-3 TRBV2 NA NA CASSETFSGNTIYF TGTGCCAGCAGTGAGACTTTCTCTGGAAACACCATATATTTT
TRBJ1-3 TRBV4-1 TRBD1 NA CASSQRTGSGNTIYF TGCGCCAGCAGCCAACGGACAGGGTCTGGAAACACCATATATTTT